The entry below describes one TCR beta chain. Trimming pared 0 bases from V and 4 bases from J, leaving 9 bases between. This CDR3 is 15 amino acids long. Germline V gives CDR1 MNHEY, CDR2 SVGAGI. This specimen comes from a study of blood T cell repertoires in COVID-19. Background on the study: COVID-19 samples collected from the United States, Italy and Spain covered acute and convalescent phases. Sources were T cells, B-cell-depleted T cells, or PBMCs; the material itself was cDNA or gDNA.

Repertoires were generated with immunoSEQ multiplex PCR, while TCRdb's copy carries only in-frame clones and drops some. The table includes 200,000 to 250,000 clones, 70% to 85% detected once. The sequenced sample was peripheral blood. This sequence joins TRBV6-5 and TRBJ1-4, with D possibly TRBD1 on 6 matching bases. The TCR originated in an elderly woman with acute or convalescent COVID-19. The CDR3 DNA reads as TGTGCCAGCAGTTACTCCGGGGGGCTTAATGAAAAACTGTTTTTT. Translating gives CASSYSGGLNEKLFF.